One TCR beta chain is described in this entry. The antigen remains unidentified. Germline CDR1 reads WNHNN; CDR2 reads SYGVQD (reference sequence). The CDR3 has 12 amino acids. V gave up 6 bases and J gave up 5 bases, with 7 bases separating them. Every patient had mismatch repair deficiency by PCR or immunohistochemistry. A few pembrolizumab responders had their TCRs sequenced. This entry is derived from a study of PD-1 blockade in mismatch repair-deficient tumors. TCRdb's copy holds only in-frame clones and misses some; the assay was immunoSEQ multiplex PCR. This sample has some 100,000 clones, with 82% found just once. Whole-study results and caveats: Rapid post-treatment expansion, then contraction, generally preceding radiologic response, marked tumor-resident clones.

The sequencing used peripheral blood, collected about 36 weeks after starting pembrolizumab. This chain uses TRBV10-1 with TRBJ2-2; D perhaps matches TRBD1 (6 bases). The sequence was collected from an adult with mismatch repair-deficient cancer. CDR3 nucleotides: TGCGCCAGCAGCGGACAGACCGGGGAGCTGTTTTTT. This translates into CASSGQTGELFF.